One sample yielded the 12 T cell receptor beta chains listed below, sequenced in a study of graft-versus-host responses after intestinal transplantation. No cognate antigen is known for these TCRs. Profiling relied on immunoSEQ multiplex PCR, and the TCRdb table lists in-frame clones only, not all of them. Here the sample spans more than 90,000 clones, 85% to 95% being singletons. Sequencing used unstimulated CD8+ T cells sorted from spleen or lymph node cells, obtained before transplant. Receptors originate from a human donor who was the organ donor for an intestinal transplant.

The rearrangement links TRBV9 to TRBJ1-5; TRBD1 matches 10 bases. J was trimmed by 2 bases and V by 4 bases; bases with no gene match: 3. There are 15 residues in the CDR3. The V gene's germline CDR1 is SGDLS and CDR2 YYNGEE. This CDR3 is CASSPGTGGNQPQHF. The CDR3 DNA is TGTGCCAGCAGCCCTGGGACAGGGGGCAATCAGCCCCAGCATTTT.

The rearrangement links TRBV9 to TRBJ2-1, with 8 nucleotides matching TRBD2. CDR3 length equals 15 residues. V shed 0 bases and J 4 bases; nucleotides not matched to a gene: 3. CDR1 is SGDLS, CDR2 YYNGEE, per germline. In DNA form, the CDR3 reads TGTGCCAGCAGCGTAGCTAGCGGGTTGTACAATGAGCAGTTCTTC. Translated: CASSVASGLYNEQFF.

V usage is TRBV4-1 and J usage is TRBJ2-1, with no clear D. Trimming removed 0 bases at V and 1 base at J, with 7 bases between. CDR3 size: 15 residues. The germline gives CDR1 MGHRA, CDR2 YSYEKL. The CDR3 sequence is CASSQEPGSYNEQFF. CDR3 nucleotides: TGCGCCAGCAGCCAAGAGCCGGGTTCCTACAATGAGCAGTTCTTC.

This chain joins TRBV7-2 and TRBJ2-4; 10 nucleotides line up with TRBD1. Germline V gene lookup returns CDR1 SGHTA and CDR2 FQGNSA. The CDR3 sequence is 16 residues long. V lost 4 bases to trimming and J lost 8 bases; unmatched junction nucleotides: 11. CDR3 in DNA: TGTGCCAGCAGCTCAACCGGGACAGGGGTTTGGGACATTCAGTACTTC. Translation: CASSSTGTGVWDIQYF.

The rearrangement uses TRBV2 and TRBJ2-3; no clear D. This CDR3 comprises 13 residues. V was cut by 11 bases and J by 3 bases, with 15 bases left in between. The V gene's germline CDR1 is SNHLY and CDR2 FYNNEI. CDR3 residues: CAGYNSWTDTQYF. The CDR3 region has the DNA TGTGCCGGCTACAATAGTTGGACAGATACGCAGTATTTT.

The J gene is TRBJ2-3, the V gene TRBV9, with D uncertain. CDR1 is SGDLS, CDR2 YYNGEE, per germline. CDR3 length: 14 amino acids. V lost 0 bases and J 3 bases, leaving 8 bases between the germline ends. The CDR3 is CASSVVRATDTQYF. Here the CDR3 DNA reads TGTGCCAGCAGCGTAGTTCGGGCGACAGATACGCAGTATTTT.

This chain connects TRBV6-1 to TRBJ2-1; tentative D call: TRBD2 (6 bases). Trimming pared 5 bases from V and 6 bases from J, leaving 17 bases between. The germline V gene encodes CDR1 MNHNS and CDR2 SASEGT. CDR3 length: 15 residues. CDR3 protein: CASSSRGGPGNEQFF. For the CDR3, the DNA is TGTGCCAGCAGTTCACGCGGAGGGCCGGGCAATGAGCAGTTCTTC.

The rearrangement links TRBV10-1 to TRBJ1-1; no clear D. The CDR3 contains 13 residues. Per the germline V gene, CDR1 is WNHNN and CDR2 is SYGVQD (reference sequence). The V end lost 5 bases, the J end lost 0 bases, and 7 bases lay between the germline ends. Written as DNA, the CDR3 is TGCGCCAGCAGTCTCGGGATGAACACTGAAGCTTTCTTT. Amino acids: CASSLGMNTEAFF.

The V and J genes are TRBV5-1 and TRBJ2-1, with 9 positions matching TRBD2. The CDR3 runs 15 residues. The junction had 7 bases not matched to a gene; V was cut back by 0 bases and J by 9 bases. Germline values: CDR1 SGHRS, CDR2 YFSETQ. CDR3 sequence (DNA): TGCGCCAGCAGCTTGGAGGGACTAGCCGGACCTGAGCAGTTCTTC. Amino acid sequence: CASSLEGLAGPEQFF.

This chain joins TRBV18 and TRBJ2-5, with TRBD1 matching 9 bases. The trim removed 4 bases at V and 3 bases at J, leaving 12 bases unmatched. This CDR3 has 17 residues. CDR1 and CDR2 (germline): KGHSH, LQKENI. The CDR3 coding sequence is TGTGCCAGCTCACGGACCGGGACAGGGTCTCTTGAAGAGACCCAGTACTTC. Amino acid sequence: CASSRTGTGSLEETQYF.

The CDR3 bases are TGTGCCAGTAGCTCGACGGTTCGGATCGGGGAAAAACTGTTTTTT. This translates into CASSSTVRIGEKLFF. The chain couples TRBV19 to TRBJ1-4; D is unresolved. The CDR3 consists of 15 residues. Germline CDR1 reads LNHDA; CDR2 reads SQIVND (reference sequence). V was trimmed by 6 bases and J by 8 bases, leaving 19 bases between them.

V usage is TRBV5-4 and J usage is TRBJ2-7, with 8 nucleotides matching TRBD1. The CDR3 extends over 15 amino acids. The J segment lost 2 bases and the V segment lost 4 bases, leaving 8 bases of the junction unmatched. From germline, CDR1 is SGHNT and CDR2 YYREEE (reference sequence). This CDR3 reads CASSHGTGPTYEQYF. As DNA, the CDR3 is TGTGCCAGCAGCCATGGGACAGGTCCAACCTACGAGCAGTACTTC.